This T cell receptor beta chain was recovered during a study of control samples from healthy donors and cancer patients. The CDR3 is made up of 11 amino acids. Germline V gene sequence: CDR1 SGHVS, CDR2 FQNEAQ. V dropped 8 bases and J dropped 4 bases, with 8 bases sitting between them. TCRdb's copy holds only in-frame clones and misses some; the assay was immunoSEQ multiplex PCR. Of approximately 94,000 clones in the sample, around 84% were seen once. The sequence was obtained from a man aged 65-85 years with lung cancer. The source material was PBMCs. The V call is TRBV7-8, the J call TRBJ2-5, with D possibly TRBD2 on 6 matching bases. CDR3 in DNA: TGTGCCAGCTGGCGGGGAGAGACCCAGTACTTC. It yields the protein CASWRGETQYF.